This T cell receptor (beta chain) was identified during a study of T cells in Graves' hyperthyroidism and ophthalmopathy. Study results and caveats: Before onset, by a median of approximately 6.8 months, the model predicted ophthalmopathy.

There were TCR beta CDR3 regions amplified from RNA transcripts. The TCR CDR3 was amplified in a first-round RT-PCR using the HTBI primer set. TCRdb re-analysed the multiplex PCR reads in MiXCR, keeping a single row per CDR3 protein. The sample gives about 270,000 distinct CDR3 sequences, 12% to 15% of which show up once; about 33% is in the top ten. This clonotype occurred many times. Its antigen is unidentified. The CDR3 spans 14 residues. Trimming took 5 bases from V and 6 from J; bases not matched to a gene: 9. Germline CDR1 WNHNN, CDR2 SYGVQD (reference sequence). The chain uses TRBV10-1 and TRBJ2-7; TRBD2 agrees at 8 bases. The TCR comes from a woman in her forties or fifties with Graves' hyperthyroidism that later progressed to Graves' ophthalmopathy. The sequencing sample was made of blood. CDR3 amino acids: CASSPSGSSGEQYF. As DNA, the CDR3 is TGCGCCAGCAGTCCGAGCGGGAGTAGTGGCGAGCAGTACTTC.